This T cell receptor beta chain originates from a study of T cell responses to AZD1222 COVID-19 vaccine. Germline V gives CDR1 MNHEY, CDR2 SVGAGI. V lost 9 bases to trimming and J lost 3 bases, with 17 bases between them. There are 14 residues in the CDR3. Libraries were prepared by immunoSEQ multiplex PCR; TCRdb keeps only in-frame clonotypes and omits some of them. This sample has around 160,000 clones, with approximately 90% found just once. The chain uses TRBV6-5 and TRBJ1-1, with a weak D call TRBD1 (6 bases). This specimen consisted of peripheral blood, obtained on day 0 of MenACWY control vaccination. The origin of this receptor is an adult in good health. The CDR3 DNA is TGTGCCAGTGTTCTGTTCGGGGGGCACACTGAAGCTTTCTTT. It encodes CASVLFGGHTEAFF.